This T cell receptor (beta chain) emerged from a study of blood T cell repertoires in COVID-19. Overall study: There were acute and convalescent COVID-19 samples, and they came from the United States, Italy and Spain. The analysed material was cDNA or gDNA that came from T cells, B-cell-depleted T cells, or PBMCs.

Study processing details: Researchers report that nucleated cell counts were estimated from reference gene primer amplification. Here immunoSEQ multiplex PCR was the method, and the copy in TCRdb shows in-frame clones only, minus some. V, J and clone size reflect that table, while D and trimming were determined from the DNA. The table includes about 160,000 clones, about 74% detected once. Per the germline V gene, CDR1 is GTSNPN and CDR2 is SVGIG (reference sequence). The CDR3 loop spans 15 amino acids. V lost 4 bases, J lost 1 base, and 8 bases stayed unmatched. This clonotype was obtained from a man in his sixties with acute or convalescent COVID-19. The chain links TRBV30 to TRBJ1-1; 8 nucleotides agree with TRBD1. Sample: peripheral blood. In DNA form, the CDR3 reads TGTGCCTGGAATATAGCAGGGGGCGCGAACACTGAAGCTTTCTTT. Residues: CAWNIAGGANTEAFF.